The clone carrying this T cell receptor (beta chain) was counted only a few times. Antigen specificity is unknown. The investigators reverse transcribed all of the isolated RNA, so they sequenced expressed TCRB transcripts. Method: immunoSEQ multiplex PCR; TCRdb's copy keeps in-frame clones and lacks some. The sample carries some 190,000 clones, 7% to 9% recorded once. Averaging around 120 mL, one heparinised blood draw was given by each donor. The CDR3 length is 11 residues. Trimming took 3 bases from V and 2 from J, leaving 4 bases between them. Per germline, CDR1 DFQATT and CDR2 SNEGSKA (reference sequence). This sample was taken from a study of beta chain features in type 1 diabetes. About the study: Over all samples combined, about 100,000,000 sorted cells were examined. Study-wide results and limits: Patients with Type 1 diabetes showed moderately but significantly shorter TCRB CDR3s in all four CD4+ subsets. Comparison showed that naive, central memory and Treg TCRB repertoires appeared more similar among patients than among healthy donors.

V usage is TRBV20-1 and J usage is TRBJ1-2; D remains unclear. The origin of this receptor is a man younger than 30 with type 1 diabetes. The sequenced sample consisted of central memory CD4+ T cells from blood. The CDR3 region has the DNA TGCAGTGCTAGCCCGAACTATGGCTACACCTTC. It is translated as CSASPNYGYTF.